This TCR beta chain was recovered during a study of T-cell reconstitution after alpha-beta-depleted transplantation in children. Study conclusions and caveats: TCRbeta diversity was high at day 60 in some patients (a result of surviving recipient T cells and thymic progenitors). T-cell numbers and diversity one year post-transplant derived largely from freshly generated T cells.

Unique molecular identifiers were incorporated into the prepared TCRbeta library. MiXCR was run by TCRdb on the PCR reads, yielding one entry per CDR3 protein. The profile shows approximately 89,000 distinct CDR3 sequences, about a sixth of them singletons. For this clonotype: Its antigen is undetermined.

The V end was cut by 2 bases, the J end by 5 bases, with 19 bases between. Germline CDR1 is KGHSH and CDR2 is LQKENI. The CDR3 is made up of 18 amino acids. The clonotype was recovered from a male patient between 2 and 10 years old who had a stem cell transplant for acute lymphoblastic leukemia, so the T cells may come from the graft donor. V and J are TRBV18 and TRBJ1-6; D remains unclear. This sample comprised PBMCs, mostly from graft donor cells, obtained 180 days after TCRalphabeta/CD19-depleted stem cell transplant. As DNA, the CDR3 is TGTGCCAGCTCACCAACCCCAGCGAAGGGTTCACATAATTCACCCCTCCACTTT. This encodes CASSPTPAKGSHNSPLHF.